The 28 T cell receptor beta chains below come from one sample, sequenced in a study of shared clonotypes between healthy human individuals. Method: immunoSEQ multiplex PCR; TCRdb's copy keeps in-frame clones and lacks some. The sample yields some 2.1 million clones, roughly 95% seen once. The sequenced sample was naive CD4+ T cells sorted from blood. The subset: CD45RA+ positively selected. The receptors stem from a man between 18 and 35 years old in good health.

This clone was counted a single time. The chain recombines TRBV6-5 with TRBJ2-7, with D possibly TRBD1 on 5 matching bases. Germline-derived CDR1 and CDR2 are MNHEY and SVGAGI. The CDR3 covers 16 residues. Trimming shortened V by 0 bases and J by 3 bases, and 15 bases separated the two germline ends. The CDR3 sequence: CASSYSAGKSLYEQYF. The CDR3 region has the DNA TGTGCCAGCAGTTACTCGGCAGGGAAGTCGCTCTACGAGCAGTACTTC.

The genes are TRBV10-3 and TRBJ2-2; TRBD2 is a possible D gene (7 bases). The CDR3 has 15 residues. Trimming shortened V by 3 bases and J by 4 bases, and 12 bases separated the two germline ends. CDR1 and CDR2 from the germline V gene are ENHRY and SYGVKD. The CDR3 here is CAISDGGHSTGELFF. For the CDR3, the DNA is TGTGCCATCAGTGACGGGGGGCACAGCACCGGGGAGCTGTTTTTT.

The chain couples TRBV7-2 to TRBJ2-7, with D uncertain. This CDR3 spans 13 amino acids. V lost 1 base and J 6 bases, leaving 10 bases between the germline ends. Germline CDR1 is SGHTA and CDR2 is FQGNSA. As DNA, the CDR3 is TGTGCCAGCAGCTTAGGGACCCCAGGCGAGCAGTACTTC. Translated, it gives CASSLGTPGEQYF.

The genes are TRBV14 and TRBJ2-3; D tentatively fits TRBD1 or TRBD2 (5 bases each). Germline CDR1 SGHDN, CDR2 FVKESK. Trimming cost V 6 bases and J 3 bases, with 13 bases left between them. The CDR3 length is 14 residues. Written as DNA, the CDR3 is TGTGCCAGCAGGTTTGGGGGAATGACAGATACGCAGTATTTT. Its protein is CASRFGGMTDTQYF.

The rearrangement uses TRBV27 and TRBJ1-5, with D maybe TRBD1 (6 bases). The germline CDR1 and CDR2 sequences are MNHEY and SMNVEV (reference sequence). The CDR3 runs to 15 residues. Trimming pared 6 bases from V and 3 bases from J, leaving 15 bases between. CDR3 loop: CASSPSRGSNQPQHF. In nucleotides, the CDR3 is TGTGCCAGCAGCCCCTCGAGGGGGTCCAATCAGCCCCAGCATTTT.

This chain connects TRBV5-1 to TRBJ1-4; TRBD1 is a possible D gene (6 bases). The CDR3 is made up of 16 amino acids. Germline V CDR1 and CDR2: SGHRS, YFSETQ. Trimming left V 4 bases short and J 2 bases short, with 15 bases between. CDR3 region: CASSQSDSPTNEKLFF. In nucleotides, the CDR3 is TGCGCCAGCAGCCAATCGGACAGCCCCACTAATGAAAAACTGTTTTTT.

This clone was observed once. The chain recombines TRBV29-1 with TRBJ2-2; D not resolved. The V gene's germline CDR1 is SQVTM and CDR2 ANQGSEA. V was cut by 6 bases and J by 5 bases, with 13 bases left in between. This CDR3 is built from 13 residues. This CDR3 is CSVALPLTGELFF. The CDR3 DNA follows: TGCAGCGTCGCTTTACCCTTGACCGGGGAGCTGTTTTTT.

This chain joins TRBV18 and TRBJ2-6, with 7 bases aligning to TRBD1. V lost 2 bases and J lost 2; bases outside the gene matches: 9. The CDR3 runs 18 residues. The germline V gene has CDR1 KGHSH and CDR2 LQKENI. The CDR3 nucleotides are TGTGCCAGCTCACCATTTCAACAGGGGTTAACTGGGGCCAACGTCCTGACTTTC. Translating it yields CASSPFQQGLTGANVLTF.

This rearrangement joins TRBV7-3 to TRBJ2-6, with D maybe TRBD2 (5 bases). Germline CDR1 is SGHTA and CDR2 is FQGTGA. This CDR3 has 14 residues. V was shortened by 6 bases and J by 4 bases, with 10 bases between the two germline ends. CDR3 sequence reads: CASSEGPGANVLTF. DNA of the CDR3: TGTGCCAGCAGTGAGGGCCCCGGGGCCAACGTCCTGACTTTC. The complete variable domain, with remaining parts taken from reference TRBV7-3 and TRBJ2-6, reads GAGVSQTPSNKVTEKGKYVELRCDPISGHTALYWYRQSLGQGPEFLIYFQGTGAADDSGLPNDRFFAVRPEGSVSTLKIQRTERGDSAVYLCASSEGPGANVLTFGAGSRLTVL.

In regard to this clone: Other DNA sequences in the same sample also yield this CDR3. The rearrangement uses TRBV6-5 and TRBJ2-1; no reliable D call. The CDR3 length is 11 residues. V lost 7 bases and J lost 4, with 5 bases in between. Germline CDR1 MNHEY, CDR2 SVGAGI. As DNA, the CDR3 is TGTGCCAGCACACTTTACAATGAGCAGTTCTTC. Translated, it gives CASTLYNEQFF.

The V call is TRBV27, the J call TRBJ2-5, with 10 bases fitting TRBD2. Losses at the gene ends were 3 bases for V and 5 bases for J; bases not matched to a gene: 6. Germline CDR1 MNHEY, CDR2 SMNVEV (reference sequence). The CDR3 sequence is 15 residues long. Here the CDR3 reads CASSFGLAGVETQYF. The CDR3 DNA reads as TGTGCCAGCAGTTTTGGGCTAGCGGGAGTTGAGACCCAGTACTTC.

The gene calls are TRBV5-1 and TRBJ2-1, with D tentatively TRBD2 (6 bases). Trimming stripped 0 bases from V and 0 bases from J, with 16 bases between. This CDR3 contains 18 residues. From germline, CDR1 is SGHRS and CDR2 YFSETQ. This CDR3 reads CASSLAPGLYSSYNEQFF. The CDR3 nucleotides read TGCGCCAGCAGCTTGGCTCCGGGACTTTATAGCTCCTACAATGAGCAGTTCTTC.

The chain uses TRBV4-1 and TRBJ2-5; 9 nucleotides align to TRBD2. J was trimmed by 2 bases and V by 1 base; bases with no gene match: 11. The CDR3 covers 18 residues. Germline loops: CDR1 MGHRA, CDR2 YSYEKL. The CDR3 coding sequence is TGCGCCAGCAGCCAAGGAGTATCGGCGGGAGGGCGTCAAGAGACCCAGTACTTC. It is translated as CASSQGVSAGGRQETQYF.

The rearrangement joins TRBV9 to TRBJ1-1, with a tentative D call TRBD1 (5 bases). The V end lost 0 bases, the J end lost 5 bases, and 11 bases lay between the germline ends. The CDR3 sequence is 14 residues long. Germline V gives CDR1 SGDLS, CDR2 YYNGEE. Here the CDR3 reads CASSVDQGWTEAFF. The DNA for the CDR3 is TGTGCCAGCAGCGTAGACCAGGGTTGGACTGAAGCTTTCTTT. Supplemented by reference TRBV9 and TRBJ1-1, the full variable domain reads DSGVTQTPKHLITATGQRVTLRCSPRSGDLSVYWYQQSLDQGLQFLIQYYNGEERAKGNILERFSAQQFPDLHSELNLSSLELGDSALYFCASSVDQGWTEAFFGQGTRLTVV.

The chain employs TRBV25-1 and TRBJ2-3, with TRBD1 matching 7 bases. J gave up 1 base and V 5 bases, and 6 bases lay outside the gene matches. This CDR3 region has 15 residues. Germline CDR1 reads MGHDK; CDR2 reads SYGVNS. The CDR3 DNA is TGTGCCAGCAGTAACAGGGGTTGGGGCACAGATACGCAGTATTTT. It encodes CASSNRGWGTDTQYF.

This clone was recorded once. The chain uses TRBV11-2 and TRBJ2-7; 9 bases align to TRBD1. The V and J ends lost 4 bases and 5 bases, in that order; junction bases with no gene match: 9. The CDR3 loop spans 15 amino acids. Germline loops: CDR1 SGHAT, CDR2 FQNNGV. The CDR3 DNA sequence: TGTGCCAGCAGCTCCCTCCGGGACAGGGAGAACGAGCAGTACTTC. It yields the protein CASSSLRDRENEQYF.

This chain links TRBV9 with TRBJ2-3; D call uncertain. The CDR3 extends over 15 amino acids. Trimming took 0 bases from V and 0 from J, leaving 8 bases between them. CDR1 SGDLS and CDR2 YYNGEE come from the germline V gene. As DNA, the CDR3 is TGTGCCAGCAGCGTAGGGGAACATAGCACAGATACGCAGTATTTT. It encodes CASSVGEHSTDTQYF.

The chain joins TRBV7-9 to TRBJ2-1; D unclear. From germline, CDR1 is SEHNR and CDR2 FQNEAQ (reference sequence). The CDR3 extends over 14 amino acids. With 0 bases removed from V and 4 bases from J, the gap between germline ends came to 7 bases. CDR3 amino acids: CASSLASKYNEQFF. The CDR3 DNA reads TGTGCCAGCAGCTTAGCGTCCAAGTACAATGAGCAGTTCTTC.

The gene calls are TRBV18 and TRBJ2-5; D is undetermined. Germline-derived CDR1 and CDR2 are KGHSH and LQKENI. This CDR3 is 12 amino acids long. The V gene lost 4 bases and the J gene lost 5 bases, with 8 bases spanning the gap. The CDR3 here is CASSRAQETQYF. The CDR3 DNA reads as TGTGCCAGCTCACGGGCTCAGGAGACCCAGTACTTC.

The CDR3 sequence is CSAPDGSNYGYTF. The CDR3 region has the DNA TGCAGCGCTCCTGACGGCTCTAACTATGGCTACACCTTC. The V gene is TRBV29-1, the J gene TRBJ1-2; D remains unclear. The germline V gene has CDR1 SQVTM and CDR2 ANQGSEA. The CDR3 runs 13 residues. The V gene lost 7 bases and the J gene lost 0 bases, with 12 bases spanning the gap.

V is TRBV19 and J is TRBJ1-5; D remains ambiguous. The CDR3 runs to 15 residues. V was clipped by 2 bases and J by 4 bases, with 12 bases between them. Germline V gene data show CDR1 as LNHDA and CDR2 as SQIVND (reference sequence). CDR3 coding DNA: TGTGCCAGTAGTATATCACTATCCCCAAATCAGCCCCAGCATTTT. Translated, it gives CASSISLSPNQPQHF.

The rearrangement links TRBV6-8 to TRBJ2-2; TRBD2 matches 9 bases. The V gene end was trimmed by 4 bases and the J gene end by 5 bases; junction bases not matched to a gene: 11. The CDR3 runs 17 residues. Germline loops: CDR1 MNHGY, CDR2 SAAAGT. Written as DNA, the CDR3 is TGTGCCAGCAGTTCTCTGTGGGCGGGAGGGAGGACCGGGGAGCTGTTTTTT. It encodes CASSSLWAGGRTGELFF.

CDR3 protein: CASSQGTSGVYNEQFF. For the CDR3, the DNA is TGTGCCAGCAGCCAAGGGACTAGCGGGGTATACAATGAGCAGTTCTTC. The chain uses TRBV7-3 and TRBJ2-1; TRBD2 matches at 13 bases. This CDR3 spans 16 amino acids. V lost 5 bases, J lost 4 bases, and 5 bases stayed unmatched. Germline V gene sequence: CDR1 SGHTA, CDR2 FQGTGA.

This clone came up once. V and J are TRBV7-9 and TRBJ1-2; possible D gene TRBD1, 6 bases. CDR3 length: 12 amino acids. The germline gives CDR1 SEHNR, CDR2 FQNEAQ (reference sequence). V lost 5 bases and J lost 5, with 9 bases in between. This CDR3 reads CASSRTVYGYTF. The CDR3 region has the DNA TGTGCCAGCAGCCGGACAGTTTATGGCTACACCTTC.

The chain is built from TRBV18 and TRBJ1-6; 7 nucleotides match TRBD1. V dropped 4 bases and J dropped 7; count of bases not matched to a gene: 7. Germline V gene lookup returns CDR1 KGHSH and CDR2 LQKENI. The CDR3 length is 15 residues. This CDR3 is CASSLKGAANSPLHF. CDR3 in DNA: TGTGCCAGCTCACTAAAGGGGGCCGCGAATTCACCCCTCCACTTT.

This chain connects TRBV28 to TRBJ2-1; D might be TRBD2 (6 bases). This CDR3 is 15 amino acids long. Germline V gene sequence: CDR1 MDHEN, CDR2 SYDVKM. V lost 8 bases to trimming and J lost 0 bases, with 14 bases between them. The CDR3 reads CASGSVGGSYNEQFF. CDR3 bases: TGTGCCAGCGGGTCGGTCGGGGGCTCCTACAATGAGCAGTTCTTC.

This clone was recorded once. This chain joins TRBV27 and TRBJ1-5; 7 bases map to TRBD1. V lost 5 bases to trimming and J lost 3 bases; unmatched junction nucleotides: 7. Germline V gene sequence: CDR1 MNHEY, CDR2 SMNVEV (reference sequence). This CDR3 contains 15 residues. Written as DNA, the CDR3 is TGTGCCAGCAGTAAGCTGGGACAGTACAATCAGCCCCAGCATTTT. It encodes CASSKLGQYNQPQHF.

V is TRBV6-1 and J is TRBJ1-2; 8 bases agree with TRBD1. Germline assignment: CDR1 MNHNS and CDR2 SASEGT. With 2 bases clipped from V and 5 bases from J, the junction kept 7 bases outside the gene matches. CDR3 length equals 15 residues. DNA for the CDR3: TGTGCCAGCAGTGAAACCTGGGACAGGACTTATGGCTACACCTTC. It specifies CASSETWDRTYGYTF.